This TCR beta chain stems from a study of blood T cell repertoires in COVID-19. The assay was immunoSEQ multiplex PCR, and TCRdb's table has in-frame clones only and misses some. The repertoire consists of hundreds of thousands of clones, with 70% to 90% occurring once and the leading ten covering roughly 1.4%. Losses at the gene ends were 0 bases for V and 12 bases for J; bases not matched to a gene: 9. The CDR3 runs 14 residues. Germline V gene sequence: CDR1 KGHDR, CDR2 SFDVKD. The sequence derives from a woman aged 25 to 45 with active or convalescent COVID-19. Sequencing was done on a sample of peripheral blood. The chain employs TRBV24-1 and TRBJ2-7; 8 bases are a match to TRBD1. CDR3 in amino acids: CATSDLADRVGRYF. The CDR3 DNA reads as TGTGCCACCAGTGATTTGGCGGACAGGGTCGGACGGTACTTC.